This is a list of T cell receptor beta chains from one sample in a study of CD8 T cells in ankylosing spondylitis. TCRdb passed the 5' RACE reads through MiXCR, listing each CDR3 protein once. The sample has more than 300,000 distinct CDR3 sequences, around a tenth seen once; the top ten hold roughly 9%. Material for sequencing was blood, either unsorted or a sorted T cell fraction (not recorded which). These receptors originate from a female donor with ankylosing spondylitis or in good health (not recorded which). CDR3s include the opening cysteine and the closing phenylalanine or tryptophan. Each record gives: CDR3 length, clone size, V gene, D gene, J gene, CDR3 DNA, CDR3 protein. A D gene is named only where the DNA matches it firmly. The size of a clone is reported for some rows only, either as once, few or many, or as a class for expanded clones.

>12|many|TRBV28|NA|TRBJ2-7
TGTGCCAGCAGCGCACATGGCTACGAGCAGTACTTC
CASSAHGYEQYF
>15|many|TRBV15|NA|TRBJ1-2
TGTGCCACCAGCAGAGTTACAGGGACTAACTATGGCTACACCTTC
CATSRVTGTNYGYTF
>13|many|TRBV5-1|NA|TRBJ2-4
TGCGCCAGCAGCGGGGTCACCGAAAACATTCAGTACTTC
CASSGVTENIQYF
>15|few|TRBV6-1|TRBD2|TRBJ2-1
TGTGCCAGCAGTAAACCAGGACTAGCCTACAATGAGCAGTTCTTC
CASSKPGLAYNEQFF
>15|NA|TRBV12-3/TRBV12-4|NA|TRBJ1-6
TGTGCCAGCAGTCGGGACTCTGGGGGAAATTCACCCCTCCACTTT
CASSRDSGGNSPLHF
>14|many|TRBV5-1|NA|TRBJ1-6
TGCGCCAGCAGCCGGGAGTCCTATAATTCACCCCTCCACTTT
CASSRESYNSPLHF
>20|many|TRBV5-1|TRBD2|TRBJ2-1
TGCGCCAGCAGCTTGCCGGGGACTAGCGGGAAATATAGCTCCTACAATGAGCAGTTCTTC
CASSLPGTSGKYSSYNEQFF
>13|many|TRBV10-3|TRBD2|TRBJ2-1
TGTGCCATCAAAAGCGGGGGACCCAATGAGCAGTTCTTC
CAIKSGGPNEQFF
>16|NA|TRBV18|NA|TRBJ1-2
TGTGCCAGCTCACGTGCTAGTACCCATAAATACTATGGCTACACCTTC
CASSRASTHKYYGYTF
>14|few|TRBV7-2|TRBD2|TRBJ2-2
TGTGCCAGCAGCGGGGGACTACCCACCGGGGAGCTGTTTTTT
CASSGGLPTGELFF
>15|many|TRBV15|NA|TRBJ1-1
TGTGCCACCAGCAGAGATCTAGGGGAGAACACTGAAGCTTTCTTT
CATSRDLGENTEAFF
>15|few|TRBV12-3/TRBV12-4|NA|TRBJ2-3
TGTGCCAGCAGTCCCGGGTTTCTCCTTGGGGATACGCAGTATTTT
CASSPGFLLGDTQYF
>17|many|TRBV28|TRBD2|TRBJ2-1
TGTGCCAGCAGTTTAACGGGACTAGCGGGGAAGTACAATGAGCAGTTCTTC
CASSLTGLAGKYNEQFF
>12|many|TRBV20-1|NA|TRBJ1-4
TGCAGTGCGAGTCGACAGGCTGAAAAACTGTTTTTT
CSASRQAEKLFF
>14|many|TRBV11-2|NA|TRBJ2-5
TGTGCCAGCAGCTCAACAGGCTCCCAAGAGACCCAGTACTTC
CASSSTGSQETQYF
>16|few|TRBV7-2|NA|TRBJ2-7
TGTGCCAGCAGCTTAGTGGGGGGCGTAATTAACTACGAGCAGTACTTC
CASSLVGGVINYEQYF
>11|many|TRBV20-1|NA|TRBJ2-7
TGCAGTGCTCTACCTCAATACGAGCAGTACTTC
CSALPQYEQYF
>15|NA|TRBV11-2|TRBD1|TRBJ2-7
TGTGCCAGCAGCTTAGACGGGACAGGGGCGGACGAGCAGTACTTC
CASSLDGTGADEQYF
>17|many|TRBV20-1|TRBD1|TRBJ2-7
TGCAGTGCTAGACTGCACAGGGGTGTGGGTAAACCCTACGAGCAGTACTTC
CSARLHRGVGKPYEQYF
>14|NA|TRBV15|NA|TRBJ1-1
TGTGCCACCAGCAGAGCTGAAAGAGGGGCTGAAGCTTTCTTT
CATSRAERGAEAFF
>16|NA|TRBV28|NA|TRBJ2-5
TGTGCCAGCAGTCCATACGCGACGGGGGCAGACGAGACCCAGTACTTC
CASSPYATGADETQYF
>16|NA|TRBV19|TRBD1|TRBJ1-5
TGTGCCAGTAGTCTTCGGGCGGGACAGGGTCTCCAGCCCCAGCATTTT
CASSLRAGQGLQPQHF
>17|many|TRBV20-1|TRBD2|TRBJ2-1
TGCAGTGCTAGAGATTCGGCTAGCGGGGGGGTAGAAGCTATGCAGTTCTTC
CSARDSASGGVEAMQFF
>15|few|TRBV7-2|TRBD1|TRBJ1-4
TGTGCCAGCAGCTCGGACAGGCCGGGTCGTGAAAAACTGTTTTTT
CASSSDRPGREKLFF
>16|many|TRBV4-2|TRBD2|TRBJ2-1
TGTGCCAGCAGCCAAGAGGCTAGCGGGAGTTTCCGTGAGCAGTTCTTC
CASSQEASGSFREQFF
>14|many|TRBV20-1|NA|TRBJ1-1
TGCAGTGCTAGAAAGGGACCGAAGAACACTGAAGCTTTCTTT
CSARKGPKNTEAFF
>14|many|TRBV20-1|NA|TRBJ1-3
TGCAGTGCTAGAGATGTGAGGGCTGGAAACACCATATATTTT
CSARDVRAGNTIYF
>15|NA|TRBV5-1|TRBD1|TRBJ1-4
TGCGCCAGCAGCTCTCAGACAGGGGGAGGTGAAAAACTGTTTTTT
CASSSQTGGGEKLFF
>18|NA|TRBV5-1|TRBD2|TRBJ2-2
TGCGCCAGCAGCTTGGGTGCTAGCGGGAGAAGGAGCACCGGGGAGCTGTTTTTT
CASSLGASGRRSTGELFF
>14|many|TRBV20-1|TRBD1|TRBJ2-7
TGCAGTGCTAGACCTGGACAGGGGGCGTACGAGCAGTACTTC
CSARPGQGAYEQYF
>18|many|TRBV7-8|NA|TRBJ2-3
TGTGCCAGCAGCTTAGTTCGGGTTAAGTCGGAGCGCACAGATACGCAGTATTTT
CASSLVRVKSERTDTQYF
>15|NA|TRBV7-9|TRBD2|TRBJ2-1
TGTGCCTGCGGATCTACTAGCGGGAGAGTGAATGAGCAGTTCTTC
CACGSTSGRVNEQFF
>16|NA|TRBV14|TRBD2|TRBJ2-1
TGTGCCAGCAGCCAAGAGATACTAGCGGCGCATAATGAGCAGTTCTTC
CASSQEILAAHNEQFF
>12|many|TRBV20-1|NA|TRBJ1-1
TGCAGTGCTATCGGCGCAGCCACTGAAGCTTTCTTT
CSAIGAATEAFF
>15|many|TRBV6-2/TRBV6-3|TRBD2|TRBJ2-7
TGTGCCAGCAGTTCAATTAGCGGGACCACCTACGAGCAGTACTTC
CASSSISGTTYEQYF
>11|many|TRBV29-1|NA|TRBJ2-5
TGCAGCGTTCCCTCGGGCGAGACCCAGTACTTC
CSVPSGETQYF
>16|NA|TRBV5-1|TRBD2|TRBJ2-1
TGCGCCAGCAGCTCGGGGAACGGCGGGAGAGACAATGAGCAGTTCTTC
CASSSGNGGRDNEQFF
>14|NA|TRBV7-2|NA|TRBJ2-5
TGTGCCAGCAGCTTAGCAACCTGGACCCTGGCCCAGTACTTC
CASSLATWTLAQYF
>15|many|TRBV20-1|TRBD2|TRBJ2-1
TGCAGTGCTAGAGATTTGCGGGAGCCGGTAAATGAGCAGTTCTTC
CSARDLREPVNEQFF
>15|NA|TRBV7-8|NA|TRBJ1-2
TGTGCCAGCAGCCCAGATGGGTTGGGAACCTATGGCTACACCTTC
CASSPDGLGTYGYTF
>16|many|TRBV20-1|TRBD1|TRBJ2-5
TGCAGTGCTAGGGGATCGGACAGGCGGTACCAAGAGACCCAGTACTTC
CSARGSDRRYQETQYF
>14|few|TRBV7-9|NA|TRBJ2-1
TGTGCCAGCAGCGTCGACTACTTAGGCAATGAGCAGTTCTTC
CASSVDYLGNEQFF
>16|many|TRBV5-5|TRBD2|TRBJ2-3
TGTGCCAGCAGCTTGGAGGCTAGCGGGGGCACAGATACGCAGTATTTT
CASSLEASGGTDTQYF
>14|few|TRBV24-1|NA|TRBJ2-5
TGTGCCACCAGTACAGCGGGTAAACAAGAGACCCAGTACTTC
CATSTAGKQETQYF
>14|few|TRBV11-2|NA|TRBJ2-7
TGTGCCAGCAGCTTATCGCCGGGATTCTACGAGCAGTACTTC
CASSLSPGFYEQYF
>15|few|TRBV6-5|TRBD1|TRBJ1-2
TGTGCCAGCAGTAACCCACCGGACAGGGGGAATGGCTACACCTTC
CASSNPPDRGNGYTF
>15|many|TRBV12-3/TRBV12-4|NA|TRBJ1-5
TGTGCCAGCAGTGCCGGCCAGCCAGCAAATCAGCCCCAGCATTTT
CASSAGQPANQPQHF
>15|few|TRBV5-1|TRBD1|TRBJ2-7
TGCGCCAGCAGCAACGGACAGGGGGCTATCTACGAGCAGTACTTC
CASSNGQGAIYEQYF
>13|NA|TRBV27|TRBD1|TRBJ1-2
TGTGCCAGCAGTTCGGGACAGTCCTATGGCTACACCTTC
CASSSGQSYGYTF
>15|few|TRBV18|NA|TRBJ2-1
TGTGCCAGCTCACCAGGGGTAGCGGAAAACAATGAGCAGTTCTTC
CASSPGVAENNEQFF
>16|many|TRBV18|NA|TRBJ2-1
TGTGCCAGCTCACCGGCATCTAGCGAGGTTAGGAATGAGCAGTTCTTC
CASSPASSEVRNEQFF
>15|few|TRBV7-9|NA|TRBJ1-1
TGTGCCAGCAGCCCCCGGGCCCGGGGGGACACTGAAGCTTTCTTT
CASSPRARGDTEAFF
>14|many|TRBV20-1|NA|TRBJ2-2
TGCAGTGCTAGAGATGGTGAAGGGGTCGGGGAGCTGTTTTTT
CSARDGEGVGELFF
>15|NA|TRBV4-3|TRBD2|TRBJ2-1
TGCGCCAGCCGTTTGACTAGCGGGAGTTGGGATGAGCAGTTCTTC
CASRLTSGSWDEQFF
>20|many|TRBV15|TRBD1|TRBJ2-7
TGTGCCACCAGCAGAGATCTTGCTACCCCCCCGGGACAGTTGTACTACGAGCAGTACTTC
CATSRDLATPPGQLYYEQYF
>11|many|TRBV27|NA|TRBJ2-7
TGTGCCAGCAGTTTATACGGGGAGCAGTACTTC
CASSLYGEQYF
>18|many|TRBV7-8|TRBD2|TRBJ2-3
TGTGCCAGCAGCCCCCGGAAACTAGCGGGGGGTGGCACAGATACGCAGTATTTT
CASSPRKLAGGGTDTQYF
>12|many|TRBV20-1|NA|TRBJ1-1
TGCAGTGCTAGAGTAGACGACATTGAAGCTTTCTTT
CSARVDDIEAFF
>14|NA|TRBV12-3/TRBV12-4|NA|TRBJ1-2
TGTGCCAGCAGTTTTGAGGGAGGACGTTATGGCTACACCTTC
CASSFEGGRYGYTF
>14|many|TRBV20-1|NA|TRBJ2-7
TGCAGTCCCTTCCATCTAACCCACATCTACGAGCAGTACTTC
CSPFHLTHIYEQYF